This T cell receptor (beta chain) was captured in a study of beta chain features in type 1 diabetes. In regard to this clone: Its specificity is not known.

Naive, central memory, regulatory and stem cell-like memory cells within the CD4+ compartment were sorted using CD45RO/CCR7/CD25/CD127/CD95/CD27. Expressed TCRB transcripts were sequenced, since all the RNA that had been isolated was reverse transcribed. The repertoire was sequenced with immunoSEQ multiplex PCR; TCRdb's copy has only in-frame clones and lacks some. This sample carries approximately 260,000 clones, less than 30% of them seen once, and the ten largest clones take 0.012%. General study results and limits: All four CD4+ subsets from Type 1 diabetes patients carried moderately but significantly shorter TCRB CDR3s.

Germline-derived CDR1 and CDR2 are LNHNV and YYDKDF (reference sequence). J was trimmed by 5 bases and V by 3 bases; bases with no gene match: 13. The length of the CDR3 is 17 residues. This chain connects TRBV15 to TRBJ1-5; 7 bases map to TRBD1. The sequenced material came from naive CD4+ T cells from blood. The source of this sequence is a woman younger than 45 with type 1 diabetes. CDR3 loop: CATSREKTGQLHQPQHF. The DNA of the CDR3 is TGTGCCACCAGCAGGGAAAAGACAGGGCAATTACATCAGCCCCAGCATTTT.